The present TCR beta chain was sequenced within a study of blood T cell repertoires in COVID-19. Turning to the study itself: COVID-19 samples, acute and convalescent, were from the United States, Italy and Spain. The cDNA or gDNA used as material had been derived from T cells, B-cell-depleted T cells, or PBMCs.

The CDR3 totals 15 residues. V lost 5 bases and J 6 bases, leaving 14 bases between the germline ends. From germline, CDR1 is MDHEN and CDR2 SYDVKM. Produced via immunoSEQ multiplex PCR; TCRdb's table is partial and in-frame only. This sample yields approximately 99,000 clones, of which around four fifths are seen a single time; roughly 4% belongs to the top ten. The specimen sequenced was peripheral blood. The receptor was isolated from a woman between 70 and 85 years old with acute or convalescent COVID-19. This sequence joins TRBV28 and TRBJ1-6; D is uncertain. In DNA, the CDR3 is TGTGCCAGCAGTCCACAGACAATCCTTAATTCACCCCTCCACTTT. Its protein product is CASSPQTILNSPLHF.